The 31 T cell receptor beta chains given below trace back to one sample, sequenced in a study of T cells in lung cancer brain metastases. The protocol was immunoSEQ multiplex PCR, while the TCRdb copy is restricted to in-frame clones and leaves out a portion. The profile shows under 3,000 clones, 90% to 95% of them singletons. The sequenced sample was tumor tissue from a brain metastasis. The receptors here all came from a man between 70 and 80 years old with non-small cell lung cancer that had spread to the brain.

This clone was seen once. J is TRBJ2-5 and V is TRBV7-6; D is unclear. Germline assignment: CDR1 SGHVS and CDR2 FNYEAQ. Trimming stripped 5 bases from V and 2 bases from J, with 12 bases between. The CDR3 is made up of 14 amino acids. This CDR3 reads CASSRGRLQETQYF. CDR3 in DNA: TGTGCCAGCAGCCGTGGACGGCTTCAAGAGACCCAGTACTTC.

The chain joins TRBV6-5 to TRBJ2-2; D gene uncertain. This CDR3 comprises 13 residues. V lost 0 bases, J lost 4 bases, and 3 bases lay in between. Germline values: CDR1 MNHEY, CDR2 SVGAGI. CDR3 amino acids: CASSYSRTGELFF. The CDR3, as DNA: TGTGCCAGCAGTTACTCGCGCACCGGGGAGCTGTTTTTT.

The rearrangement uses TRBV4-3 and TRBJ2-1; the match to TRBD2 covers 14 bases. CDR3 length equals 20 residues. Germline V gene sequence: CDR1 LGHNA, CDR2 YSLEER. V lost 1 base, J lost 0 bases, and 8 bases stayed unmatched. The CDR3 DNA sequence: TGCGCCAGCAGCCAAGTTCGGACTAGCGGGGGGCCCAGCTCCTACAATGAGCAGTTCTTC. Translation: CASSQVRTSGGPSSYNEQFF.

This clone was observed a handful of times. The DNA for the CDR3 is TGTGCCAGCAGTTACTCGGCAGGTGGGGGCTATGGCTACACCTTC. This gives the protein CASSYSAGGGYGYTF. The chain carries TRBV6-5 and TRBJ1-2; TRBD1 might be the D (5 bases). Deletions cut 0 bases from V and 4 bases from J, with 12 bases between. This CDR3 contains 15 residues. Germline lookup yields CDR1 MNHEY and CDR2 SVGAGI.

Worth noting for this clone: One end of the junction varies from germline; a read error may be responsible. CDR3 in amino acids: CNVEHWGEDYTEAFF. CDR3 in DNA: TGCAACGTTGAACATTGGGGGGAGGATTACACTGAAGCTTTCTTT. This chain uses TRBV29-1 with TRBJ1-1, with D tentatively TRBD1 (5 bases). Germline loops: CDR1 SQVTM, CDR2 ANQGSEA. The length of the CDR3 is 15 residues.

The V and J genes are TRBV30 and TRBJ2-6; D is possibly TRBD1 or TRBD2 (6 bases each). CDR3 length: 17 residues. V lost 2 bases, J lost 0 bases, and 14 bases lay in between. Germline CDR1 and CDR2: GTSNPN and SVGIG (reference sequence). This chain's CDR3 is CAWSKQGGPSGANVLTF. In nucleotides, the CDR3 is TGTGCCTGGAGTAAACAGGGAGGTCCCTCTGGGGCCAACGTCCTGACTTTC.

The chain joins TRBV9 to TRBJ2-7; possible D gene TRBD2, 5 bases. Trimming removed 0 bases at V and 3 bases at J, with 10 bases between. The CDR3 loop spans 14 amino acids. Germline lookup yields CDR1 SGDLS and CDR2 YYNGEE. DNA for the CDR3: TGTGCCAGCAGCGTAGCTGCTGGACTCTACGAGCAGTACTTC. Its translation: CASSVAAGLYEQYF.

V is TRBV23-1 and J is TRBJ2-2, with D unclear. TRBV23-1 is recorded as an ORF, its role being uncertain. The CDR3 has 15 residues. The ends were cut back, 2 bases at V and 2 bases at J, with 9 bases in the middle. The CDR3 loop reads CASSQGSLNTGELFF. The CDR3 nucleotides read TGCGCCAGCAGTCAAGGCAGTTTAAACACCGGGGAGCTGTTTTTT.

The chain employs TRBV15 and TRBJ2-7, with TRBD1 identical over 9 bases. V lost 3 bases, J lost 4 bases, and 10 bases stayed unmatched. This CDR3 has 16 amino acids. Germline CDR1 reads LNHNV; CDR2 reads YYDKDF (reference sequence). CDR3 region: CATSSFPGQGQYEQYF. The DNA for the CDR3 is TGTGCCACCAGCAGCTTCCCGGGACAGGGTCAATACGAGCAGTACTTC.

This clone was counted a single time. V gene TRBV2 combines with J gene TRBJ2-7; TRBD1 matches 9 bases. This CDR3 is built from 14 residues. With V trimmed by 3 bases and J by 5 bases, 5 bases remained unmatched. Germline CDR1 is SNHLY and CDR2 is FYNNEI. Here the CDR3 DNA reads TGTGCCAGCAGTGAGACGGGACAGGGCGACGAGCAGTACTTC. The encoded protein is CASSETGQGDEQYF.

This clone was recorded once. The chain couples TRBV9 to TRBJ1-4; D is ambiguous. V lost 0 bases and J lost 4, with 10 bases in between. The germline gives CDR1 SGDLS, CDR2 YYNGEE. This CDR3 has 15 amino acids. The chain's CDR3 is CASSVAAGRNEKLFF. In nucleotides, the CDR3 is TGTGCCAGCAGCGTAGCTGCAGGCCGTAATGAAAAACTGTTTTTT.

The CDR3 is CASSEDATGSLFF. The CDR3 nucleotides are TGTGCCAGCAGTGAAGACGCGACGGGTAGCCTGTTTTTT. This chain links TRBV6-1 with TRBJ1-4; D gene uncertain. CDR3 length: 13 residues. V was pared by 1 base and J by 14 bases, with 14 bases between. The V gene's germline CDR1 is MNHNS and CDR2 SASEGT.

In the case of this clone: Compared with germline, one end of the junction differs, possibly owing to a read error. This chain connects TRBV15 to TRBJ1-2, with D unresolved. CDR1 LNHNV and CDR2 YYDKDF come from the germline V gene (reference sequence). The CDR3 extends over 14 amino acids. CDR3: CATSRDLRSTGYTF. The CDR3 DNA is TGTGCCACCAGCAGAGATCTCAGGAGTACCGGCTACACTTTC.

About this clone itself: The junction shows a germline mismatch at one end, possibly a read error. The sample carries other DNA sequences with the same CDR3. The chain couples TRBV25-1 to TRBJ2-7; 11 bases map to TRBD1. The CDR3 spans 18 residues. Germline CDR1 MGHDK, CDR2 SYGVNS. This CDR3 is CASSEGVGTGGPSYEQYF. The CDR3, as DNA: TGTGCCAGCAGTGAGGGGGTTGGGACAGGGGGACCCTCCTACGAGCAGTATTTC.

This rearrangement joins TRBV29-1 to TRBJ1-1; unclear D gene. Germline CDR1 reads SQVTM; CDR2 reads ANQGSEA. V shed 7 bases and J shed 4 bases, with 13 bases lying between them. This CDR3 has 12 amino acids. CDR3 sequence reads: CSGTEDSTEAFF. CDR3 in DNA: TGCAGCGGGACGGAGGATTCCACTGAAGCTTTCTTT.

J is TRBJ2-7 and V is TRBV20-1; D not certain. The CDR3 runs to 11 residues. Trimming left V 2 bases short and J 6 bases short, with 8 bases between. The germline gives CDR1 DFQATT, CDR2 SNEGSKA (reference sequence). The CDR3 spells CSARKVIEQYF. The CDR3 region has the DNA TGCAGTGCTAGAAAGGTTATCGAGCAGTACTTC.

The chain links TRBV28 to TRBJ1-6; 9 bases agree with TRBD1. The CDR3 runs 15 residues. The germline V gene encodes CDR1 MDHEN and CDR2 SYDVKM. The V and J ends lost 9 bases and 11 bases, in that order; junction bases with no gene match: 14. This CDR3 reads CASTPPDRGLAPLHF. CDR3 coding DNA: TGTGCCAGTACCCCCCCGGACAGGGGCCTGGCACCCCTCCACTTT. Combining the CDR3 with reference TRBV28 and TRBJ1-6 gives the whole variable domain DVKVTQSSRYLVKRTGEKVFLECVQDMDHENMFWYRQDPGLGLRLIYFSYDVKMKEKGDIPEGYSVSREKKERFSLILESASTNQTSMYLCASTPPDRGLAPLHFGNGTRLTVT.

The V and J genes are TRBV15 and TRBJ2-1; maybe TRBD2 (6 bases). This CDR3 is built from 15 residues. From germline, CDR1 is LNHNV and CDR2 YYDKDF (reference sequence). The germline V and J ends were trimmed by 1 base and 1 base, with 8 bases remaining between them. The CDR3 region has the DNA TGTGCCACCAGCAGAGGACTAGAATCCTACAATGAGCAGTTCTTC. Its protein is CATSRGLESYNEQFF. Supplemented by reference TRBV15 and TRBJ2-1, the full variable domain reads DAMVIQNPRYQVTQFGKPVTLSCSQTLNHNVMYWYQQKSSQAPKLLFHYYDKDFNNEADTPDNFQSRRPNTSFCFLDIRSPGLGDTAMYLCATSRGLESYNEQFFGPGTRLTVL.

CDR3 amino acids: CASSVRGELNNEQFF. The CDR3 nucleotides are TGTGCCAGCAGCGTACGCGGTGAGCTAAACAATGAGCAGTTCTTC. The chain carries TRBV9 and TRBJ2-1; D is ambiguous. Trimming removed 1 base from V and 5 bases from J, with 13 bases in between. The germline V gene has CDR1 SGDLS and CDR2 YYNGEE. The CDR3 consists of 15 residues.

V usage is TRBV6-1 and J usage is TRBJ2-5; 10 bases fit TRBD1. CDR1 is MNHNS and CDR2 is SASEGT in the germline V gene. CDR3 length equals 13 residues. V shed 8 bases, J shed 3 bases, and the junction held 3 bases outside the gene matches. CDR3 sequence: CASGGQGKETQYF. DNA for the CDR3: TGTGCCAGCGGGGGACAGGGGAAAGAGACCCAGTACTTC.

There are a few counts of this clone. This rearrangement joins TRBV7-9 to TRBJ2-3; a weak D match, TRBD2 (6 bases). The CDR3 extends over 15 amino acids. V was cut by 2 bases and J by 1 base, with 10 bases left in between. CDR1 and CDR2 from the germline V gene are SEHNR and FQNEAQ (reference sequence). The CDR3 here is CASSLSTGGTDTQYF. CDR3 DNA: TGTGCCAGCAGCTTATCGACGGGAGGCACAGATACGCAGTATTTT. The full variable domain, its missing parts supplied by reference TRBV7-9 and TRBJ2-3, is DTGVSQNPRHKITKRGQNVTFRCDPISEHNRLYWYRQTLGQGPEFLTYFQNEAQLEKSRLLSDRFSAERPKGSFSTLEIQRTEQGDSAMYLCASSLSTGGTDTQYFGPGTRLTVL.

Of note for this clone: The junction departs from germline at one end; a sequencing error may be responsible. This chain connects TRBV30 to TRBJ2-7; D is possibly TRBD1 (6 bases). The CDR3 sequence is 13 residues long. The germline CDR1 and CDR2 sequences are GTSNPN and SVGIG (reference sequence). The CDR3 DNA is TGTGTCTGGAGTAGGGGACATTACTACGAGCAGTACTTC. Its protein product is CVWSRGHYYEQYF.

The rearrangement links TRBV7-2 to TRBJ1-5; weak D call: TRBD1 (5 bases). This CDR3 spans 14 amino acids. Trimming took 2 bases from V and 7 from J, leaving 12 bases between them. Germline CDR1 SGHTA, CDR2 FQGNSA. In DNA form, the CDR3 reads TGTGCCAGCAGCTTAAGGGGCCAGGGCCAGCCCCAGCATTTT. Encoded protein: CASSLRGQGQPQHF.

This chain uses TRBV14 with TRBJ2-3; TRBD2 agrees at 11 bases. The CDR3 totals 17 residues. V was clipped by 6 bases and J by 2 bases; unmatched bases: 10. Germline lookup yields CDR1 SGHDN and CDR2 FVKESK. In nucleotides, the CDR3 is TGTGCCAGCAGTCCCAAGAGACTAGCGGGGTACACAGATACGCAGTATTTT. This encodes CASSPKRLAGYTDTQYF.

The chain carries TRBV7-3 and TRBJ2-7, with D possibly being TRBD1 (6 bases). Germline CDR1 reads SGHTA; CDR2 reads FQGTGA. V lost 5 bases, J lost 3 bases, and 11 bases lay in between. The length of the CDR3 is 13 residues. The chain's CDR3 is CASSVEGGYEQYF. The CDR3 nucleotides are TGTGCCAGCAGCGTAGAAGGGGGCTACGAGCAGTACTTC.

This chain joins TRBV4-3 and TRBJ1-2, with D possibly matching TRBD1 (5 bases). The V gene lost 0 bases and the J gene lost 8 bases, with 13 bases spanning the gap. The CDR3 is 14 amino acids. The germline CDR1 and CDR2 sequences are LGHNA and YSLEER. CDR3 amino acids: CASSQDGGGAGYTF. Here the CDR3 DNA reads TGCGCCAGCAGCCAAGATGGGGGAGGCGCCGGCTACACCTTC.

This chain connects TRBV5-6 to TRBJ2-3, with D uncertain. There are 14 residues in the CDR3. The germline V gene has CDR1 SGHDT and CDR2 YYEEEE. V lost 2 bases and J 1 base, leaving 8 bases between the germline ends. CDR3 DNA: TGTGCCAGCAGCTTAGGGTTGGGCACAGATACGCAGTATTTT. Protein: CASSLGLGTDTQYF.

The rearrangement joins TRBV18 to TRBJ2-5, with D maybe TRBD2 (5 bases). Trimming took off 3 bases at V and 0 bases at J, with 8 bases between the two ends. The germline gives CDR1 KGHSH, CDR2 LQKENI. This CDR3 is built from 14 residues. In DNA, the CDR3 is TGTGCCAGCTCACCCCGGCGGGACCAAGAGACCCAGTACTTC. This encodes CASSPRRDQETQYF.

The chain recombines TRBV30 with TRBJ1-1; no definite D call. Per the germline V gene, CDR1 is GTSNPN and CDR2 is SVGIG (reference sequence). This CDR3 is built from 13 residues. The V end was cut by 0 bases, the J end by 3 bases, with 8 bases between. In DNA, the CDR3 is TGTGCCTGGAGTGTACACGGGGACACTGAAGCTTTCTTT. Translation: CAWSVHGDTEAFF.

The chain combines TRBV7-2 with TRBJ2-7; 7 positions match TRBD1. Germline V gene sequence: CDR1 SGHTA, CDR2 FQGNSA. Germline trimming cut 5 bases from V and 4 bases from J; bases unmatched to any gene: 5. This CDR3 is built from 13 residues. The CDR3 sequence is CASSQTDRYEQYF. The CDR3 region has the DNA TGTGCCAGCAGCCAGACGGACAGGTACGAGCAGTACTTC.

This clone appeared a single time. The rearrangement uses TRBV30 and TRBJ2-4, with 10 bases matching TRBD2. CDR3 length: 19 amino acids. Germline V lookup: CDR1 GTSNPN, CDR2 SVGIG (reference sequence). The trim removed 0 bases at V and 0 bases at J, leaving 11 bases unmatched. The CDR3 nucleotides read TGTGCCTGGAGTGTACGGCCTTGGGCTAGCGGGAGAGCCAAAAACATTCAGTACTTC. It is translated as CAWSVRPWASGRAKNIQYF.